These 15 T cell receptor beta chains came from one sample sequenced in a study of T-cell reconstitution after alpha-beta-depleted transplantation in children. It was with unique molecular identifiers that the TCRbeta library was prepared. TCRdb re-called the PCR reads with MiXCR, one entry per CDR3 protein. This table has some 15,000 distinct CDR3 sequences, about 5.3% appearing once. The material sequenced was PBMCs, taken before TCRalphabeta/CD19-depleted stem cell transplant. The receptors stem from a boy under 18 with acute lymphoblastic leukemia, due to receive a stem cell transplant.

This clonotype has a count of ten or more. The rearrangement links TRBV7-2 to TRBJ2-3; perhaps TRBD2 as D (6 bases). The CDR3 loop spans 14 amino acids. Trimming stripped 6 bases from V and 4 bases from J, with 14 bases between. The germline V gene encodes CDR1 SGHTA and CDR2 FQGNSA. CDR3: CASSRGTAPDTQYF. The DNA for the CDR3 is TGTGCCAGCAGTCGAGGGACTGCCCCAGATACGCAGTATTTT.

The chain combines TRBV19 with TRBJ1-5; D perhaps matches TRBD1 (5 bases). V was shortened by 9 bases and J by 5 bases, with 26 bases between the two germline ends. The CDR3 has 17 residues. Germline values: CDR1 LNHDA, CDR2 SQIVND (reference sequence). Here the CDR3 DNA reads TGTGCCAGCCGATCCGGGTTTTGGGGAAAAGGGGATCAGCCCCAGCATTTT. Encoded protein: CASRSGFWGKGDQPQHF.

This clonotype was counted ten times or more. The chain joins TRBV2 to TRBJ1-5; D is perhaps TRBD1 (6 bases). The germline CDR1 and CDR2 sequences are SNHLY and FYNNEI. The V and J ends lost 0 bases and 11 bases respectively, with 14 bases between them. The CDR3 length is 14 residues. CDR3 residues: CASSEAQGLLAQHF. The CDR3, as DNA: TGTGCCAGCAGTGAAGCACAGGGACTCCTCGCCCAGCATTTT. Supplemented by reference TRBV2 and TRBJ1-5, the full variable domain reads EPEVTQTPSHQVTQMGQEVILRCVPISNHLYFYWYRQILGQKVEFLVSFYNNEISEKSEIFDDQFSVERPDGSNFTLKIRSTKLEDSAMYFCASSEAQGLLAQHFGDGTRLSIL.

This clonotype was recorded many times. V usage is TRBV19 and J usage is TRBJ2-3; no reliable D call. Trimming removed 6 bases from V and 1 base from J, with 11 bases in between. Germline CDR1 is LNHDA and CDR2 is SQIVND (reference sequence). The CDR3 is 14 amino acids. CDR3 bases: TGTGCCAGTAGCCCTGGATTTCGCACAGATACGCAGTATTTT. It codes for CASSPGFRTDTQYF.

This clonotype has a count of ten or more. The rearrangement uses TRBV7-8 and TRBJ2-3, with a tentative D call TRBD1 (5 bases). CDR3 length: 15 residues. Trimming left V 3 bases short and J 6 bases short, with 16 bases between. Germline V gene lookup returns CDR1 SGHVS and CDR2 FQNEAQ. Here the CDR3 DNA reads TGTGCCAGCAGCTTCCAGGGCCACCGCAGGGATACGCAGTATTTT. This codes for CASSFQGHRRDTQYF.

This clonotype is medium-sized by share. This chain uses TRBV5-1 with TRBJ2-5; TRBD2 aligns across 7 bases. Germline lookup yields CDR1 SGHRS and CDR2 YFSETQ. After removal of 3 bases from V and 4 bases from J, the junction contained 9 bases not matched to a gene. The CDR3 covers 15 residues. The CDR3 is CASSSLPGGRETQYF. CDR3 bases: TGCGCCAGCAGCTCTTTACCCGGCGGGAGAGAGACCCAGTACTTC.

This clonotype has ten or more counts. This rearrangement joins TRBV7-9 to TRBJ1-4, with a weak D call TRBD1 (6 bases). The length of the CDR3 is 15 residues. Trimming shortened V by 3 bases and J by 4 bases, and 12 bases separated the two germline ends. Germline CDR1 and CDR2: SEHNR and FQNEAQ (reference sequence). The DNA of the CDR3 is TGTGCCAGCAGCTTGGCCCTACAGGGTAATGAAAAACTGTTTTTT. Residues: CASSLALQGNEKLFF. Full variable domain (missing parts from reference TRBV7-9 and TRBJ1-4): DTGVSQNPRHKITKRGQNVTFRCDPISEHNRLYWYRQTLGQGPEFLTYFQNEAQLEKSRLLSDRFSAERPKGSFSTLEIQRTEQGDSAMYLCASSLALQGNEKLFFGSGTQLSVL.

This clonotype was counted many times. This chain joins TRBV12-3 or TRBV12-4 and TRBJ2-1, with 12 positions matching TRBD2. The CDR3 consists of 14 residues. V gave up 5 bases and J gave up 15 bases; unmatched junction bases: 11. For the CDR3, the DNA is TGTGCCAGCAGTGCGGGACTAGCGGGCCTCCAAGGGTTCTTC. Translated, it gives CASSAGLAGLQGFF.

The table lists this clonotype with many counts. The rearrangement joins TRBV28 to TRBJ2-5; the D gene could be TRBD1 or TRBD2 (6 bases each). Trimming removed 8 bases at V and 4 bases at J, with 17 bases between. The germline V gene encodes CDR1 MDHEN and CDR2 SYDVKM. This CDR3 contains 14 residues. The CDR3 region has the DNA TGTGCCAGCCGAATGACTGGAGGGGGAGAGACCCAGTACTTC. It specifies CASRMTGGGETQYF.

The rearrangement joins TRBV3-1 to TRBJ2-3; 11 nucleotides align to TRBD2. With V trimmed by 11 bases and J by 0 bases, 16 bases remained unmatched. This CDR3 contains 18 residues. Germline V gives CDR1 LGHDT, CDR2 YNNKEL (reference sequence). Here the CDR3 DNA reads TGTGCCCTCAGCCTTACTAGCGGGGGATTATCTAGCACAGATACGCAGTATTTT. Its translation is CALSLTSGGLSSTDTQYF.

This clonotype has ten or more counts. The rearrangement uses TRBV6-2 or TRBV6-3 and TRBJ1-1; unclear D gene. The CDR3 covers 13 residues. Germline V lookup: CDR1 MNHEY, CDR2 SVGEGT. Trimming removed 2 bases at V and 7 bases at J, with 11 bases between. The CDR3 DNA sequence: TGTGCCAGCAGTTACATGTTCGCGGATGAAGCTTTCTTT. Protein: CASSYMFADEAFF.

In this sample, this clonotype is medium-sized. This chain uses TRBV12-3 or TRBV12-4 with TRBJ2-7; 10 nucleotides agree with TRBD1. The trim removed 6 bases at V and 2 bases at J, leaving 4 bases unmatched. CDR3 length: 14 residues. The CDR3 spells CASSLDRGAYEQYF. CDR3 nucleotides: TGTGCCAGCAGCCTGGACAGGGGGGCCTACGAGCAGTACTTC.

This clonotype was counted ten times or more. The chain joins TRBV18 to TRBJ2-7, with TRBD1 as a possible D gene (6 bases). With 3 bases removed from V and 2 bases from J, the gap between germline ends came to 14 bases. The CDR3 consists of 15 residues. The germline V gene has CDR1 KGHSH and CDR2 LQKENI. In DNA form, the CDR3 reads TGTGCCAGCTCACCGGCGGACACAGGGCCCTACGAGCAGTACTTC. Its protein product is CASSPADTGPYEQYF.

There are many counts of this clonotype. V is TRBV15 and J is TRBJ1-1; the D is unclear. The CDR3 length is 14 residues. The ends were cut back, 0 bases at V and 5 bases at J, with 10 bases in the middle. CDR1 and CDR2 from the germline V gene are LNHNV and YYDKDF (reference sequence). The CDR3 reads CATSRDGDWTEAFF. In DNA form, the CDR3 reads TGTGCCACCAGCAGAGATGGGGATTGGACTGAAGCTTTCTTT.

In its sample, this clonotype was seen many times. This CDR3 reads CASSDTGNYGYTF. In nucleotides, the CDR3 is TGCGCCAGCAGCGACACAGGGAACTATGGCTACACCTTC. The rearrangement uses TRBV4-1 and TRBJ1-2, with TRBD1 as a possible D gene (6 bases). This CDR3 has 13 residues. V was shortened by 5 bases and J by 2 bases, with 9 bases between the two germline ends. The germline gives CDR1 MGHRA, CDR2 YSYEKL.